This passage covers 8 T cell receptor beta chains from one sample sequenced in a study of T cell clones after liver transplantation. TCRbeta sequences of proliferating CFSE-low MLR cells were labeled alloreactive. Profiling relied on immunoSEQ multiplex PCR, and the TCRdb table lists in-frame clones only, not all of them. The sample lists around 640 clones, roughly 53% occurring once. No antigen has been identified for these receptors. The source material was CD8+ T cells from cultured PBMCs. The receptor source for this set is a human patient who received a liver transplant. Some T cells may be transferred from the graft donor.

The chain links TRBV7-9 to TRBJ2-4, with D tentatively TRBD2 (5 bases). Germline CDR1 reads SEHNR; CDR2 reads FQNEAQ (reference sequence). V was trimmed by 4 bases and J by 3 bases, leaving 7 bases between them. The CDR3 runs to 13 residues. Written as DNA, the CDR3 is TGTGCCAGCAGCTCGGGGATCAAAAACATTCAGTACTTC. Its translation is CASSSGIKNIQYF.

This clone is categorized as large (0.1 to 1%). The chain has TRBV29-1 and TRBJ2-7, with 8 bases aligning to TRBD1. The CDR3 has 13 residues. Trimming removed 3 bases from V and 2 bases from J; junction bases left unmatched: 3. CDR1 and CDR2 (germline): SQVTM, ANQGSEA. The CDR3 sequence is CSVETGETYEQYF. In DNA form, the CDR3 reads TGCAGCGTTGAGACAGGGGAAACCTACGAGCAGTACTTC.

The gene calls are TRBV6-4 and TRBJ2-3; D is possibly TRBD2 (6 bases). V was trimmed by 0 bases and J by 8 bases, leaving 9 bases between them. The CDR3 extends over 13 amino acids. Germline CDR1 reads MRHNA; CDR2 reads SNTAGT. The DNA for the CDR3 is TGTGCCAGCAGTGACTCGGGGGGAGTTACGCAGTATTTT. This gives the protein CASSDSGGVTQYF.

J is TRBJ2-2 and V is TRBV4-3; D remains ambiguous. Trimming left V 4 bases short and J 7 bases short, with 10 bases between. This CDR3 has 13 residues. Germline values: CDR1 LGHNA, CDR2 YSLEER. Here the CDR3 DNA reads TGCGCCAGCAGCCTTCTAGGCCTCGGGGAGCTGTTTTTT. Translating it yields CASSLLGLGELFF.

The rearrangement links TRBV25-1 to TRBJ2-2, with D hard to call. The CDR3 spans 14 residues. V was clipped by 4 bases and J by 5 bases, with 11 bases between them. Germline V gene lookup returns CDR1 MGHDK and CDR2 SYGVNS. The CDR3 protein is CASSAPVWTGELFF. The CDR3 DNA reads TGTGCCAGCAGTGCCCCTGTTTGGACCGGGGAGCTGTTTTTT.

This clone ranks as large. The V and J genes are TRBV4-3 and TRBJ1-3; D is ambiguous. The CDR3 consists of 15 residues. Germline V CDR1 and CDR2: LGHNA, YSLEER. V was cut by 2 bases and J by 0 bases, with 8 bases left in between. The CDR3, as DNA: TGCGCCAGCAGCCAATCTAGCCGCTCTGGAAACACCATATATTTT. Translation: CASSQSSRSGNTIYF.

CDR3: CASSAGTNTGELFF. DNA for the CDR3: TGTGCCAGCAGTGCCGGGACTAACACCGGGGAGCTGTTTTTT. This chain connects TRBV6-4 to TRBJ2-2; D is possibly TRBD2 (6 bases). Per germline, CDR1 MRHNA and CDR2 SNTAGT. This CDR3 is 14 amino acids long. The ends were cut back, 4 bases at V and 2 bases at J, with 8 bases in the middle.

A single count supports this clone. The V call is TRBV11-2, the J call TRBJ1-6, with 9 positions matching TRBD1. V lost 3 bases to trimming and J lost 10 bases; unmatched junction nucleotides: 7. The CDR3 contains 15 residues. CDR1 is SGHAT and CDR2 is FQNNGV in the germline V gene. The CDR3 DNA reads as TGTGCCAGCAGCTTCCGGACAGGGGTTATCTCACCCCTCCACTTT. It encodes CASSFRTGVISPLHF.